Presented here are 11 T cell receptor beta chains from one specimen sequenced in a study of cytomegalovirus exposure and HLA in healthy donors. This PCR relied on a set of 60 Vbeta primers and 13 Jbeta primers. Using immunoSEQ multiplex PCR, the repertoire was profiled, and TCRdb retains in-frame clones only, with some absent. The table lists over 150,000 clones, 80% of them singletons. Specimen: PBMCs. The source of these receptors is a boy younger than 18 in good health and CMV-seronegative.

Worth noting for this clone: A read error may produce the germline difference seen at one junction end. The chain has TRBV7-9 and TRBJ2-7; tentatively, D is TRBD2 (5 bases). This CDR3 is 17 amino acids long. Germline V gene data show CDR1 as SEHNR and CDR2 as FQNEAQ (reference sequence). The CDR3: CSSSLGSVGSGPYEQYF. The CDR3 nucleotides are TGTTCCAGCAGCTTAGGATCTGTTGGGAGCGGCCCCTACGAGCAGTACTTC.

This clone showed up just once. Germline is not matched at one junction end, which may reflect a read error. V gene TRBV7-9 combines with J gene TRBJ1-6, with TRBD1 matching 11 bases. CDR1 and CDR2 (germline): SEHNR, FQNEAQ (reference sequence). The CDR3 consists of 18 residues. CDR3 residues: CSSSSHPGQGDKNSPLHF. CDR3 nucleotides: TGTTCCAGCAGCTCGCACCCGGGACAGGGGGATAAGAATTCACCCCTCCACTTT.

The rearrangement joins TRBV9 to TRBJ2-1; 12 bases match TRBD2. Per germline, CDR1 SGDLS and CDR2 YYNGEE. J gave up 9 bases and V 3 bases, and 10 bases lay outside the gene matches. The CDR3 loop spans 16 amino acids. The CDR3 reads CASSANLAGGLGEQFF. Written as DNA, the CDR3 is TGTGCCAGCAGCGCCAACCTAGCGGGGGGGCTGGGTGAGCAGTTCTTC. Combining the CDR3 with reference TRBV9 and TRBJ2-1 gives the whole variable domain DSGVTQTPKHLITATGQRVTLRCSPRSGDLSVYWYQQSLDQGLQFLIQYYNGEERAKGNILERFSAQQFPDLHSELNLSSLELGDSALYFCASSANLAGGLGEQFFGPGTRLTVL.

J is TRBJ1-1 and V is TRBV19; D perhaps matches TRBD1 (6 bases). Trimming cost V 3 bases and J 0 bases, with 11 bases left between them. Germline values: CDR1 LNHDA, CDR2 SQIVND (reference sequence). The CDR3 loop spans 15 amino acids. CDR3 protein: CASSIARGVNTEAFF. DNA of the CDR3: TGTGCCAGTAGTATTGCCAGGGGAGTGAACACTGAAGCTTTCTTT.

CDR3 in amino acids: CASRILAGGADTQYF. CDR3 bases: TGTGCCAGCAGGATCCTAGCGGGGGGGGCAGATACGCAGTATTTT. The chain uses TRBV11-1 and TRBJ2-3, with 12 bases fitting TRBD2. CDR1 is SGHAT and CDR2 is FQDESV in the germline V gene (reference sequence). V shed 6 bases, J shed 4 bases, and the junction held 5 bases outside the gene matches. This CDR3 spans 15 amino acids.

The genes are TRBV11-2 and TRBJ2-2, with D maybe TRBD1 (5 bases). The CDR3 totals 14 residues. The germline V gene encodes CDR1 SGHAT and CDR2 FQNNGV. Trimming removed 5 bases at V and 3 bases at J, with 10 bases between. The CDR3 loop is CASSERGDTGELFF. The DNA of the CDR3 is TGTGCCAGCAGCGAAAGGGGTGACACCGGGGAGCTGTTTTTT.

This clone was detected a few times. This rearrangement joins TRBV19 to TRBJ1-2; D gene uncertain. The CDR3 sequence is 13 residues long. Germline lookup yields CDR1 LNHDA and CDR2 SQIVND (reference sequence). Trimming stripped 9 bases from V and 1 base from J, with 12 bases between. The CDR3 sequence is CASLEAVNYGYTF. The CDR3, as DNA: TGTGCCAGCCTAGAGGCAGTTAACTATGGCTACACCTTC.

The rearrangement links TRBV29-1 to TRBJ2-2; 10 bases are shared with TRBD2. The germline CDR1 and CDR2 sequences are SQVTM and ANQGSEA. The V and J ends lost 7 bases and 4 bases, in that order; junction bases with no gene match: 3. The CDR3 runs 13 residues. The CDR3 DNA reads as TGCAGCGCTAGCGGGAGCGGCACCGGGGAGCTGTTTTTT. Protein sequence: CSASGSGTGELFF.

The rearrangement uses TRBV18 and TRBJ2-7; D is uncertain. The CDR3 runs 12 residues. V lost 5 bases to trimming and J lost 4 bases, with 9 bases between them. The V gene's germline CDR1 is KGHSH and CDR2 LQKENI. CDR3 sequence: CASSSPSYEQYF. CDR3 bases: TGTGCCAGCTCATCCCCTAGTTACGAGCAGTACTTC.

This chain uses TRBV6-5 with TRBJ2-4; 7 bases match TRBD1. J gave up 2 bases and V 5 bases, and 6 bases lay outside the gene matches. Germline V gene lookup returns CDR1 MNHEY and CDR2 SVGAGI. The CDR3 is made up of 15 amino acids. For the CDR3, the DNA is TGTGCCAGCAGTAGACAGGGTAACCCCAAAAACATTCAGTACTTC. It yields the protein CASSRQGNPKNIQYF.

The chain combines TRBV5-6 with TRBJ2-7, with TRBD2 matching over 9 bases. The ends lost 2 bases at V and 3 bases at J; junction bases unmatched: 3. This CDR3 is built from 14 residues. Germline CDR1 reads SGHDT; CDR2 reads YYEEEE. The CDR3 DNA reads TGTGCCAGCAGCTTAACTAGCGGGTTCTACGAGCAGTACTTC. Translating it yields CASSLTSGFYEQYF.